The clone carrying this T cell receptor (beta chain) was detected once. This sample is part of a study of cytomegalovirus exposure and HLA in healthy donors. The PCR used 60 Vbeta and 13 Jbeta primers. Libraries were prepared by immunoSEQ multiplex PCR; TCRdb keeps only in-frame clonotypes and omits some of them. The sample gives 120,000 or so clones, around three quarters of which show up once; more than 3% is in the top ten. V shed 6 bases, J shed 9 bases, and the junction held 5 bases outside the gene matches. This CDR3 contains 12 residues. Looked up from germline, CDR1 is SNHLY and CDR2 is FYNNEI.

The chain uses TRBV2 and TRBJ2-3, with 8 bases identical to TRBD1. This TCR derives from a male donor in good health and CMV-seronegative. The source material was PBMCs. The DNA for the CDR3 is TGTGCCAGCAGGGGGGACAGGAGAACGCAGTATTTT. This sequence encodes CASRGDRRTQYF.